This entry describes one T cell receptor (beta chain). The antigen it binds to is not known. Base qualities were left out, and no much larger clone turns up one base away. The sample originates from a study of blood T cell repertoires in COVID-19 (dated by TCRdb to about 2020). Describing the broader study: Collaborator samples came from the United States, Italy and Spain and covered acute and convalescent phases of COVID-19. The prospective study material was composed of cDNA or gDNA derived from T cells, B-cell-depleted T cells, or PBMCs. The dataset comprised deeply sampled blood TCRbeta repertoires from subjects exposed to, actively infected with, or recovered from COVID-19. The repertoires were made available in a free public database intended to serve as a resource for research on the immune response to SARS-CoV-2. The samples were drawn from two sources: the first 160 participants of the ongoing ImmuneRACE study, and 950 to 1,500 subjects contributed by 6 global collaborators. A de-identified subject ID, COVID-19 status, age in years and sex were almost always included in the sample metadata. Where HLA class I and class II types were available, the types were taken from metadata supplied by the sample provider, not from assay-based typing.

The immunoSEQ Assay, a bias-controlled multiplex PCR, was used to amplify TCRbeta CDR3 regions from genomic DNA. As for the authors' bioinformatics: Within the assay, amplification of reference gene primers was used to estimate how many nucleated cells each sample contained. To quantify the absolute abundance of each unique TCRbeta CDR3 rearrangement, sequence reads were collapsed and filtered. For each sample, productive Simpson clonality was calculated by taking the square root of Simpson's diversity index across productive rearrangements. TCRdb's version of the immuneACCESS table is confined to in-frame rearrangements and falls short of the full clone set. An unresolved V gene accounts for under half of the shortfall where checked; the remainder is of unknown origin. V, J and clone size are taken as reported in that table, and D and trimming were inferred from the DNA itself. The sample records about 75,000 clones, 70% to 80% of which are singletons. The ten largest clones represent approximately 5% of the sample.

Germline trimming: 4 bases from V, 2 bases from J; junction bases outside gene matches: 11. The CDR3 measures 16 amino acids from cysteine to phenylalanine. CDR3 DNA only is kept here, 48 bases in frame from base 1. As encoded in the germline V gene (reference sequence), CDR1 is LNHDA while CDR2 is SQIVND. On the study overall, not on this receptor specifically: How much clinical and demographic metadata was included differed by source and by participant, and the metadata was provided uncurated.

Whole blood was collected in K2EDTA tubes by collaborating institutions according to the institutions' own protocols. For TCRbeta analysis, collaborators shipped samples in one of three forms: frozen whole blood, isolated PBMCs, or DNA extracted from either of those sample types. The sequenced sample consisted of peripheral blood. The source of this sequence is a woman older than 75 with active or convalescent COVID-19. This sequence uses TRBV19 and TRBJ2-7; TRBD1 aligns with 7 central bases. This receptor has the CDR3 CASSNLQGLNTYEQYF. The nucleotide sequence is TGTGCCAGTAGTAACCTACAGGGGTTGAATACCTACGAGCAGTACTTC.